This passage covers 11 T cell receptor beta chains from one sample sequenced in a study of blood T cell repertoires in COVID-19. Produced via immunoSEQ multiplex PCR; TCRdb's table is partial and in-frame only. Of around 160,000 clones listed, roughly four fifths are singletons. The specimen was peripheral blood. The source of these receptors is a human donor with acute or convalescent COVID-19. The donor label of this sample is uncertain.

The chain links TRBV6-5 to TRBJ2-7; 7 nucleotides agree with TRBD1. The CDR3 length is 12 residues. Per the germline V gene, CDR1 is MNHEY and CDR2 is SVGAGI. Unmatched junction bases numbered 3, after V lost 8 bases and J lost 2 bases. This chain's CDR3 is CASRRGTYEQYF. CDR3 nucleotides: TGTGCCAGCCGCAGGGGGACCTACGAGCAGTACTTC.

This clone was seen just once. CDR3 nucleotides: TGTGCCAGCAGCCTATTATCGACAGGCGACTATGGCTACACCTTC. Protein: CASSLLSTGDYGYTF. The rearrangement links TRBV5-6 to TRBJ1-2; tentative D call: TRBD1 (6 bases). Germline V gene lookup returns CDR1 SGHDT and CDR2 YYEEEE. The CDR3 sequence is 15 residues long. The ends were cut back, 4 bases at V and 3 bases at J, with 16 bases in the middle.

The genes are TRBV9 and TRBJ1-1; D is perhaps TRBD1 (5 bases). Germline V CDR1 and CDR2: SGDLS, YYNGEE. The CDR3 has 14 amino acids. Trimming left V 1 base short and J 3 bases short, with 10 bases between. The CDR3 DNA reads TGTGCCAGCAGCGTATCAGGGTGGGACACTGAAGCTTTCTTT. Translating gives CASSVSGWDTEAFF. Full variable domain (rest looked up from reference TRBV9 and TRBJ1-1): DSGVTQTPKHLITATGQRVTLRCSPRSGDLSVYWYQQSLDQGLQFLIQYYNGEERAKGNILERFSAQQFPDLHSELNLSSLELGDSALYFCASSVSGWDTEAFFGQGTRLTVV.

This clone was seen a few times. The chain links TRBV5-1 to TRBJ1-2, with TRBD1 matching 11 bases. Germline V CDR1 and CDR2: SGHRS, YFSETQ. The junction had 8 bases not matched to a gene; V was cut back by 4 bases and J by 6 bases. The CDR3 runs 15 residues. The CDR3 DNA is TGCGCCAGCAGCCACGAGGGACAGGGGGTCGATGGCTACACCTTC. It codes for CASSHEGQGVDGYTF. Full variable domain (missing parts from reference TRBV5-1 and TRBJ1-2): KAGVTQTPRYLIKTRGQQVTLSCSPISGHRSVSWYQQTPGQGLQFLFEYFSETQRNKGNFPGRFSGRQFSNSRSEMNVSTLELGDSALYLCASSHEGQGVDGYTFGSGTRLTVV.

This chain links TRBV10-3 with TRBJ1-4; D is unresolved. This CDR3 spans 14 amino acids. Germline V gene sequence: CDR1 ENHRY, CDR2 SYGVKD. V lost 2 bases and J lost 7, with 11 bases in between. For the CDR3, the DNA is TGTGCCATCAGTGAGGAGGGCTTGCGTGAAAAACTGTTTTTT. Translating gives CAISEEGLREKLFF.

The chain uses TRBV5-4 and TRBJ2-5; a weak D match, TRBD2 (5 bases). The V gene's germline CDR1 is SGHNT and CDR2 YYREEE (reference sequence). The CDR3 sequence is 15 residues long. Trimming removed 1 base at V and 5 bases at J, with 15 bases between. Written as DNA, the CDR3 is TGTGCCAGCAGCTTGACCGGACGAGGGCGGGAGACCCAGTACTTC. Translation gives CASSLTGRGRETQYF.

Note on this clone: At one end the junction does not follow the germline gene, possibly because of a read error. The chain carries TRBV29-1 and TRBJ1-1, with a weak D call TRBD1 (6 bases). CDR3 length: 12 amino acids. Germline V gene lookup returns CDR1 SQVTM and CDR2 ANQGSEA. CDR3 in DNA: TGCAGCGTTGATCAGGGGAACACTAAAGCTTTCTTT. Translated: CSVDQGNTKAFF.

The V gene is TRBV7-2, the J gene TRBJ1-2; 7 nucleotides align to TRBD1. This CDR3 region has 16 residues. From germline, CDR1 is SGHTA and CDR2 FQGNSA. The junction had 19 bases not matched to a gene; V was cut back by 10 bases and J by 5 bases. The CDR3, as DNA: TGTGCCATCACGAATGCGCCAGGGGGGATCTTTTATGGCTACACCTTC. Protein sequence: CAITNAPGGIFYGYTF.

The chain has TRBV10-3 and TRBJ2-7; TRBD2 is a possible D gene (6 bases). The CDR3 consists of 14 residues. V was cut by 6 bases and J by 2 bases, with 14 bases left in between. Germline lookup yields CDR1 ENHRY and CDR2 SYGVKD. CDR3 sequence: CAIRGQGGPYEQYF. Written as DNA, the CDR3 is TGTGCCATCAGGGGCCAGGGAGGCCCCTACGAGCAGTACTTC.

This clone was observed a few times. CDR3 residues: CASSSPGLAAETQYF. The CDR3 region has the DNA TGTGCCAGTAGCTCCCCGGGACTAGCTGCGGAGACCCAGTACTTC. The chain recombines TRBV19 with TRBJ2-5; 9 bases agree with TRBD2. V was pared by 6 bases and J by 5 bases, with 10 bases of the junction left unmatched. Germline V CDR1 and CDR2: LNHDA, SQIVND (reference sequence). CDR3 length: 15 amino acids.

The count of this clone is one. The J gene is TRBJ2-1, the V gene TRBV7-2; the match to TRBD2 covers 9 bases. Germline V lookup: CDR1 SGHTA, CDR2 FQGNSA. This CDR3 is built from 15 residues. Trimming cost V 3 bases and J 9 bases; bases outside gene matches: 9. The CDR3 DNA is TGTGCCAGCAGCTTGCGAGCGGGGGGTGTCGGTGAGCAGTTCTTC. Its protein is CASSLRAGGVGEQFF.